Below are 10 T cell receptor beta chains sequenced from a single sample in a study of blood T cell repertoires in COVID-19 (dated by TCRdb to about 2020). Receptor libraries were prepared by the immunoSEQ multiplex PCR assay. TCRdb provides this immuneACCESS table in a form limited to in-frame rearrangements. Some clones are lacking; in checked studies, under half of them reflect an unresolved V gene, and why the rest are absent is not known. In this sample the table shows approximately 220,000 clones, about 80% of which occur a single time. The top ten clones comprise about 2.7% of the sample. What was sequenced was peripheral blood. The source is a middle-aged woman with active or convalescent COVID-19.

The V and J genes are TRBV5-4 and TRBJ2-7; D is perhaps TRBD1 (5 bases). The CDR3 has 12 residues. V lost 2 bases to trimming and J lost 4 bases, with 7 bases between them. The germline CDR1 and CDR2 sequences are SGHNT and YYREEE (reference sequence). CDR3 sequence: CASSLGVYEQYF. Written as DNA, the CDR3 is TGTGCCAGCAGCTTAGGGGTATACGAGCAGTACTTC.

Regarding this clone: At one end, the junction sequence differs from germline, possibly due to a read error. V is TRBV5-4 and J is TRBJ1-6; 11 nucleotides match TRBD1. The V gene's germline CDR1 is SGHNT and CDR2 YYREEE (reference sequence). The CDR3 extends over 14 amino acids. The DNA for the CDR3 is TGTGCCAGCAGTTTGGACAGGGGGCGAGGTCCCCTCCACTTT. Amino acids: CASSLDRGRGPLHF.

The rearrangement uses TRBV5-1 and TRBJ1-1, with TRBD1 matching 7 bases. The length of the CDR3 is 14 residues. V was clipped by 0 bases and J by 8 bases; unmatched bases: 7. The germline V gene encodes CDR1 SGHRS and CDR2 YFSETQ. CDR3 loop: CASSLDRGISEAFF. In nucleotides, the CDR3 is TGCGCCAGCAGCTTGGACAGGGGTATATCGGAAGCTTTCTTT.

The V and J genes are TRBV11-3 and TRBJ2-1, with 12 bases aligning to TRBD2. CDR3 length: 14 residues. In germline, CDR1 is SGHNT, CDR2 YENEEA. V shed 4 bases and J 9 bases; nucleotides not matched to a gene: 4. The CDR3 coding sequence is TGTGCCAGCAGCTCCCTAGCGGGGGGGGCTGAGCAGTTCTTC. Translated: CASSSLAGGAEQFF.

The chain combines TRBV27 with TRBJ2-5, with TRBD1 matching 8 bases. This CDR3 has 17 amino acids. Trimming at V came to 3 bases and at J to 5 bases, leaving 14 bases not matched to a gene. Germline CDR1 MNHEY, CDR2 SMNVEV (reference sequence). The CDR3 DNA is TGTGCCAGCAGTTTTAACCTACAAAACAGGGGGTCGGAGACCCAGTACTTC. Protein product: CASSFNLQNRGSETQYF.

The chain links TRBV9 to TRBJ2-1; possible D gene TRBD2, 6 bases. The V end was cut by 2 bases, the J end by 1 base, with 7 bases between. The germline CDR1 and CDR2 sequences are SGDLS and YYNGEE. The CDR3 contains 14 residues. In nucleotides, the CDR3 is TGTGCCAGCAGCGTCCGGGAGTCCTACAATGAGCAGTTCTTC. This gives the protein CASSVRESYNEQFF.

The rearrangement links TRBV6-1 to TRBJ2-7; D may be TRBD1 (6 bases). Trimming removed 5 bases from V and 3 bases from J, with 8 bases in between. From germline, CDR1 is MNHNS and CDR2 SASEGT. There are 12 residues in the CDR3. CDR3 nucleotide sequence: TGTGCCAGCAGTACGGACAGCTACGAGCAGTACTTC. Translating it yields CASSTDSYEQYF.

CDR3 DNA: TGTGCCACCAGTGATTCCCTGGCCGTCCACAATCAGCCCCAGCATTTT. It encodes CATSDSLAVHNQPQHF. This chain joins TRBV24-1 and TRBJ1-5; D is unresolved. Germline lookup yields CDR1 KGHDR and CDR2 SFDVKD. V lost 2 bases to trimming and J lost 3 bases, with 13 bases between them. The CDR3 length is 16 residues.

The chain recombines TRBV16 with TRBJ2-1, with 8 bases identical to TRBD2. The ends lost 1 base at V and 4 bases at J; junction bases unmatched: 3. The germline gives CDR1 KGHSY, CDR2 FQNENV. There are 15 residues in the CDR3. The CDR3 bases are TGTGCCAGCAGCCAATTGTCGGGAGGGTACAATGAGCAGTTCTTC. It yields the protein CASSQLSGGYNEQFF. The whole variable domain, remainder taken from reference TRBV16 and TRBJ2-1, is GEEVAQTPKHLVRGEGQKAKLYCAPIKGHSYVFWYQQVLKNEFKFLISFQNENVFDETGMPKERFSAKCLPNSPCSLEIQATKLEDSAVYFCASSQLSGGYNEQFFGPGTRLTVL.

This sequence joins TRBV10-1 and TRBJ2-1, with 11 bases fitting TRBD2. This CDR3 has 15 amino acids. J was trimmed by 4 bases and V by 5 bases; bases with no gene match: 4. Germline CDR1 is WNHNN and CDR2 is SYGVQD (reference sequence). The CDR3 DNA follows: TGCGCCAGCAGTAAGACTAGCGGGGAGTACAATGAGCAGTTCTTC. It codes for CASSKTSGEYNEQFF.